What follows describes a single T cell receptor (beta chain). Other DNA sequences in the sample encode the same CDR3. Assay used: immunoSEQ multiplex PCR; TCRdb lists only in-frame clones, some missing. The table includes about 120,000 clones, 86% detected once. The record originates from a study of blood T cell repertoires in COVID-19. Trimming left V 1 base short and J 7 bases short, with 10 bases between. Germline values: CDR1 SGHDN, CDR2 FVKESK. The CDR3 runs 13 residues. Sequencing used peripheral blood. V and J are TRBV14 and TRBJ1-2; the D is unclear. The sequence was collected from a man aged 40-49 years with acute or convalescent COVID-19. The CDR3: CASSQGRGLGYTF. The CDR3, as DNA: TGTGCCAGCAGCCAAGGTCGCGGCCTTGGCTACACCTTC.